This T cell receptor (beta chain) was recorded in a study of cytomegalovirus exposure and HLA in healthy donors. Background on the study: In a later analysis, it was reported that the roughly 120 validation repertoires had been produced on the same platform as the 550 to 850 repertoires belonging to the first cohort. Study-wide results and caveats: Many donors carried some public TCRs, although rarity characterized most TCR sequences. A few CMV-associated chains were confirmed in vitro to be specific for CMV antigens. Cytomegalovirus association was assigned to approximately 160 TCR beta chains.

Note on this clone: The antigen remains unidentified.

Trimming left V 1 base short and J 7 bases short, with 14 bases between. CDR1 is SQVTM and CDR2 is ANQGSEA in the germline V gene. The CDR3 sequence is 14 residues long. Sequencing was performed with immunoSEQ multiplex PCR; in TCRdb, only in-frame clones are kept and a portion is missing. The sample includes about 110,000 clones, around nine tenths of them seen just once. The sequenced material came from PBMCs. The chain couples TRBV29-1 to TRBJ2-1; possible D gene TRBD1, 7 bases. This receptor was identified in a woman in her twenties or thirties in good health and CMV-seropositive. CDR3 protein: CSVEGGRGRNEQFF. The CDR3 DNA is TGCAGCGTTGAAGGCGGCAGGGGGAGGAATGAGCAGTTCTTC.